These 28 T cell receptor beta chains were all obtained from the same sample, sequenced in a study of T cell repertoires in cytomegalovirus infection (dated by TCRdb to the late 2010s). Sequenced on an Illumina HiSeq 1500. Starting from the raw public reads, TCRdb applied fastp trimming at Q25, assembled clones with MiXCR and retained in-frame beta chains. Duplicate CDR3 protein sequences are folded into a single record with the most common DNA and genes. For this sample the table gives 70,000 to 75,000 distinct CDR3 sequences, of which just under 4% were detected only once. The biggest ten clones account for around a fifth of the sample. Source material: PBMCs. These receptors came from a human donor in good health (CMV status not recorded). Some clones in this sample may be carry-over from other donors' samples.

This clonotype was counted at least ten times. The genes are TRBV29-1 and TRBJ1-2, with a weak D call TRBD1 (5 bases). The CDR3 runs 13 residues. Trimming pared 4 bases from V and 2 bases from J, leaving 11 bases between. CDR1 is SQVTM, CDR2 ANQGSEA, per germline. CDR3 sequence (DNA): TGCAGCGTTGTGGCAGGGCAAAACTATGGCTACACCTTC. Its translation: CSVVAGQNYGYTF.

At least ten counts were recorded for this clonotype. The V gene is TRBV11-2, the J gene TRBJ2-1; the D gene is possibly TRBD2 (5 bases). The CDR3 is made up of 13 amino acids. V lost 1 base to trimming and J lost 9 bases, with 10 bases between them. Germline values: CDR1 SGHAT, CDR2 FQNNGV. CDR3 nucleotide sequence: TGTGCCAGCAGCTTAGCGTGGGCGGGTGAGCAGTTCTTC. Translation: CASSLAWAGEQFF. The variable domain in full, with the rest retrieved from reference TRBV11-2 and TRBJ2-1, is EAGVAQSPRYKIIEKRQSVAFWCNPISGHATLYWYQQILGQGPKLLIQFQNNGVVDDSQLPKDRFSAERLKGVDSTLKIQPAKLEDSAVYLCASSLAWAGEQFFGPGTRLTVL.

This clonotype has at least ten counts. CDR3 residues: CASSQGPGDQPQHF. As DNA, the CDR3 is TGCGCCAGCAGCCAAGGGCCCGGGGATCAGCCCCAGCATTTT. The V and J genes are TRBV4-1 and TRBJ1-5; D unclear. CDR1 is MGHRA and CDR2 is YSYEKL in the germline V gene. This CDR3 comprises 14 residues. The germline V and J ends were trimmed by 1 base and 5 bases, with 9 bases remaining between them.

This clonotype was observed a few times. In DNA form, the CDR3 reads TGTGCCAGCAGCTTAGATCGAGAAGGGGAGACCCAGTACTTC. This gives the protein CASSLDREGETQYF. The rearrangement joins TRBV11-3 to TRBJ2-5; no definite D call. Germline CDR1 and CDR2: SGHNT and YENEEA. The CDR3 runs to 14 residues. V lost 0 bases to trimming and J lost 5 bases, with 10 bases between them. The entire variable domain, with the rest obtained from reference TRBV11-3 and TRBJ2-5, is as follows: EAGVVQSPRYKIIEKKQPVAFWCNPISGHNTLYWYLQNLGQGPELLIRYENEEAVDDSQLPKDRFSAERLKGVDSTLKIQPAELGDSAVYLCASSLDREGETQYFGPGTRLLVL.

This clonotype turned up a few times. The V gene is TRBV28, the J gene TRBJ2-7, with 7 bases matching TRBD1. This CDR3 is 14 amino acids long. From germline, CDR1 is MDHEN and CDR2 SYDVKM. V lost 2 bases to trimming and J lost 2 bases; unmatched junction nucleotides: 3. Written as DNA, the CDR3 is TGTGCCAGCAGTTTAAGGGGGCCCCCCTACGAGCAGTACTTC. Residues: CASSLRGPPYEQYF.

This clonotype was recorded a few times. This rearrangement joins TRBV28 to TRBJ2-5; maybe TRBD2 (6 bases). CDR3 size: 12 residues. Trimming took off 8 bases at V and 7 bases at J, with 14 bases between the two ends. Germline V lookup: CDR1 MDHEN, CDR2 SYDVKM. The CDR3: CASSSPGGTQYF. CDR3 coding DNA: TGTGCCAGCTCCAGCCCCGGGGGGACCCAGTACTTC.

This clonotype was seen ten or more times. The V call is TRBV7-2, the J call TRBJ2-7; D is ambiguous. V shed 1 base and J shed 4 bases, with 17 bases lying between them. This CDR3 region has 16 residues. The germline CDR1 and CDR2 sequences are SGHTA and FQGNSA. CDR3 sequence (DNA): TGTGCCAGCAGCTTAGTTGGTGGGGTTGATTCGTACGAGCAGTACTTC. It codes for CASSLVGGVDSYEQYF.

This clonotype has ten or more counts. The chain recombines TRBV7-2 with TRBJ2-7; 13 bases map to TRBD2. V was clipped by 1 base and J by 0 bases; unmatched bases: 6. Germline values: CDR1 SGHTA, CDR2 FQGNSA. The CDR3 length is 18 residues. The CDR3 nucleotides read TGTGCCAGCAGCTTAGGAGGGACTAGCGGGGCGCTCTCCTACGAGCAGTACTTC. As protein: CASSLGGTSGALSYEQYF.

This clonotype was observed at least ten times. The chain combines TRBV7-2 with TRBJ1-1, with D hard to call. This CDR3 region has 14 residues. Trimming pared 2 bases from V and 8 bases from J, leaving 15 bases between. Germline V lookup: CDR1 SGHTA, CDR2 FQGNSA. For the CDR3, the DNA is TGTGCCAGCAGCTTATCGGCGTCGGTAGGGGAAGCTTTCTTT. This encodes CASSLSASVGEAFF.

This clonotype was observed at least ten times. The chain employs TRBV7-2 and TRBJ2-5; D is possibly TRBD1 (5 bases). Trimming pared 2 bases from V and 3 bases from J, leaving 7 bases between. Per germline, CDR1 SGHTA and CDR2 FQGNSA. The CDR3 sequence is 13 residues long. CDR3 in DNA: TGTGCCAGCAGCTTATTGACAGAAGAGACCCAGTACTTC. Protein sequence: CASSLLTEETQYF.

This clonotype has ten or more counts. The CDR3 DNA follows: TGCAGTGCTAGAGAAGAGGGGACAGGGGGCTTTGGAAACACCATATATTTT. Translated, it gives CSAREEGTGGFGNTIYF. The chain recombines TRBV20-1 with TRBJ1-3; the match to TRBD1 covers 12 bases. The CDR3 sequence is 17 residues long. V lost 0 bases, J lost 3 bases, and 6 bases stayed unmatched. CDR1 and CDR2 from the germline V gene are DFQATT and SNEGSKA (reference sequence).

The sample holds many counts of this clonotype. The rearrangement uses TRBV28 and TRBJ1-4, with D possibly matching TRBD1 (6 bases). The CDR3 has 16 amino acids. The ends were cut back, 2 bases at V and 6 bases at J, with 16 bases in the middle. Germline V gives CDR1 MDHEN, CDR2 SYDVKM. CDR3 residues: CASSLEVARGDEKLFF. The CDR3 DNA is TGTGCCAGCAGTTTAGAAGTGGCCAGGGGAGATGAAAAACTGTTTTTT.

This clonotype has a count of ten or more. The chain has TRBV12-3 or TRBV12-4 and TRBJ2-1; 11 bases line up with TRBD2. V lost 2 bases, J lost 10 bases, and 7 bases stayed unmatched. The CDR3 contains 15 residues. The CDR3 protein is CASSLSLAGGVEQFF. Written as DNA, the CDR3 is TGTGCCAGCAGTTTAAGTCTAGCGGGGGGAGTGGAGCAGTTCTTC.

The chain has TRBV2 and TRBJ2-4; the match to TRBD1 covers 9 bases. The trim removed 6 bases at V and 1 base at J, leaving 4 bases unmatched. CDR1 is SNHLY, CDR2 FYNNEI, per germline. This CDR3 has 15 amino acids. The CDR3 DNA is TGTGCCAGCAGCACACAGGGGGCGGCCAAAAACATTCAGTACTTC. Translating it yields CASSTQGAAKNIQYF.

This clonotype came up many times. The chain joins TRBV29-1 to TRBJ2-3, with D possibly matching TRBD1 (5 bases). The CDR3 spans 15 residues. Trimming shortened V by 6 bases and J by 4 bases, and 20 bases separated the two germline ends. Germline CDR1 reads SQVTM; CDR2 reads ANQGSEA. CDR3 DNA: TGCAGCGTACTCGGCAAGGGGCTGGATCCAGATACGCAGTATTTT. This gives the protein CSVLGKGLDPDTQYF.

This clonotype showed up many times. The chain combines TRBV6-2 or TRBV6-3 with TRBJ1-1; no definite D call. The CDR3 totals 18 residues. The germline gives CDR1 MNHEY, CDR2 SVGEGT. V lost 3 bases to trimming and J lost 3 bases, with 23 bases between them. CDR3 coding DNA: TGTGCCAGCAGTTATCAAGCAGGCATAACTCCTAAGGACACTGAAGCTTTCTTT. Protein product: CASSYQAGITPKDTEAFF.

Here the CDR3 reads CASSWGQKNTEAFF. Written as DNA, the CDR3 is TGTGCCAGCAGCTGGGGACAGAAAAACACTGAAGCTTTCTTT. This sequence joins TRBV5-6 and TRBJ1-1; 7 bases are shared with TRBD1. Trimming took 3 bases from V and 2 from J; bases not matched to a gene: 4. The germline V gene has CDR1 SGHDT and CDR2 YYEEEE. The CDR3 runs 14 residues.

This clonotype was detected ten times or more. The chain carries TRBV7-2 and TRBJ2-7; D remains unclear. V gave up 1 base and J gave up 3 bases, with 10 bases separating them. There are 14 residues in the CDR3. The germline gives CDR1 SGHTA, CDR2 FQGNSA. The CDR3 loop reads CASSLGLGHYEQYF. In DNA, the CDR3 is TGTGCCAGCAGCTTAGGGTTAGGGCACTACGAGCAGTACTTC.

At least ten counts were recorded for this clonotype. As DNA, the CDR3 is TGTGCCATCAGAACTGGGCTCAATGAGCAGTTCTTC. It specifies CAIRTGLNEQFF. The chain couples TRBV10-3 to TRBJ2-1; D gene uncertain. The CDR3 sequence is 12 residues long. Trimming took 6 bases from V and 6 from J, leaving 9 bases between them. Germline CDR1 reads ENHRY; CDR2 reads SYGVKD.

This clonotype was recorded many times. The genes are TRBV20-1 and TRBJ1-6; TRBD1 matches at 7 bases. Germline trimming cut 0 bases from V and 6 bases from J; bases unmatched to any gene: 2. Per germline, CDR1 DFQATT and CDR2 SNEGSKA (reference sequence). CDR3 length equals 14 residues. The CDR3 here is CSAREGGLNSPLHF. The CDR3 bases are TGCAGTGCTAGAGAAGGGGGCCTTAATTCACCCCTCCACTTT.

This clonotype was recorded many times. The chain employs TRBV11-2 and TRBJ2-7; D call uncertain. Germline CDR1 reads SGHAT; CDR2 reads FQNNGV. This CDR3 has 13 residues. Trimming shortened V by 5 bases and J by 4 bases, and 12 bases separated the two germline ends. This CDR3 reads CASSPRRRYEQYF. The CDR3 region has the DNA TGTGCCAGCAGCCCCCGCAGAAGATACGAGCAGTACTTC.

In this sample, this clonotype turned up many times. The chain links TRBV7-8 to TRBJ2-2; D is uncertain. V lost 1 base to trimming and J lost 5 bases, with 14 bases between them. This CDR3 is 16 amino acids long. CDR1 and CDR2 from the germline V gene are SGHVS and FQNEAQ. For the CDR3, the DNA is TGTGCCAGCAGCTTAGGGGTCGGTTCCGCGACCGGGGAGCTGTTTTTT. Its translation is CASSLGVGSATGELFF.

This clonotype occurred many times. The V and J genes are TRBV7-2 and TRBJ2-1; D is ambiguous. CDR3 length equals 13 residues. Trimming cost V 4 bases and J 8 bases, with 12 bases left between them. Germline CDR1 and CDR2: SGHTA and FQGNSA. The CDR3 loop reads CASSYTGVYEQFF. Here the CDR3 DNA reads TGTGCCAGCAGCTATACGGGCGTTTATGAGCAGTTCTTC.

This clonotype has ten or more counts. This chain uses TRBV7-2 with TRBJ1-2; weak D call: TRBD1 (5 bases). Trimming took 1 base from V and 4 from J, leaving 13 bases between them. There are 15 residues in the CDR3. Germline assignment: CDR1 SGHTA and CDR2 FQGNSA. CDR3 in DNA: TGTGCCAGCAGCTTAGACGATGGGACTCTCTATGGCTACACCTTC. Translated: CASSLDDGTLYGYTF.

This clonotype was counted at least ten times. The V and J genes are TRBV7-2 and TRBJ1-2; 8 nucleotides line up with TRBD1. After removal of 5 bases from V and 8 bases from J, the junction contained 7 bases not matched to a gene. Germline V gene lookup returns CDR1 SGHTA and CDR2 FQGNSA. The CDR3 covers 13 residues. CDR3 nucleotides: TGTGCCAGCAGCCACGGGACAGGCGGGGGCTACACCTTC. It specifies CASSHGTGGGYTF.

This clonotype appeared many times. The gene calls are TRBV7-2 and TRBJ2-1; D is perhaps TRBD2 (5 bases). The CDR3 has 15 residues. V was trimmed by 2 bases and J by 2 bases, leaving 10 bases between them. Germline V gene sequence: CDR1 SGHTA, CDR2 FQGNSA. CDR3 in DNA: TGTGCCAGCAGCTTACAGCTAGCAGCCTACAATGAGCAGTTCTTC. It is translated as CASSLQLAAYNEQFF.

This clonotype was detected ten times or more. The chain combines TRBV29-1 with TRBJ2-3, with 7 bases matching TRBD2. The CDR3 runs to 11 residues. Germline V CDR1 and CDR2: SQVTM, ANQGSEA. Trimming cost V 5 bases and J 7 bases; bases outside gene matches: 3. CDR3 coding DNA: TGCAGCGTTCAGGGACTAAATACGCAGTATTTT. This codes for CSVQGLNTQYF.

This clonotype was found many times. The chain employs TRBV11-3 and TRBJ1-1; D gene uncertain. The germline gives CDR1 SGHNT, CDR2 YENEEA. The CDR3 loop spans 14 amino acids. The germline V and J ends were trimmed by 2 bases and 0 bases, with 7 bases remaining between them. The DNA of the CDR3 is TGTGCCAGCAGCTTATCCGGGTTGAACACTGAAGCTTTCTTT. Encoded protein: CASSLSGLNTEAFF.